Here is one T cell receptor beta chain with its context. Its specificity is not known. From germline, CDR1 is SGHTA and CDR2 FQGNSA. J gave up 2 bases and V 5 bases, and 4 bases lay outside the gene matches. The CDR3 consists of 15 residues. These data are taken from a study of OX40 agonist ivuxolimab in advanced cancers. It was autoimmune disease history or systemic immunosuppression that excluded patients. The timepoints at which blood was sampled were baseline, cycle 4 day 1, and cycle 7 day 1. Using immunoSEQ multiplex PCR, the repertoire was profiled, and TCRdb retains in-frame clones only, with some absent. Of more than 95,000 clones in the sample, approximately 90% were seen once. Whole-study results and caveats: Both CD4+ and CD8+ T cell populations in blood had undergone clonal expansion by week 6 at 0.1 to 3.0 mg/kg.

The sequences come from CD4+ or CD8+ T cells sorted from blood, collected in a trial of the OX40 agonist ivuxolimab. The sequence was obtained from an adult with an advanced solid tumor such as melanoma, head and neck, liver or kidney cancer. This chain links TRBV7-2 with TRBJ2-1; 9 bases are a match to TRBD2. In nucleotides, the CDR3 is TGTGCCAGCAGCACCCTAGCGGGGACCTACAATGAGCAGTTCTTC. Translated, it gives CASSTLAGTYNEQFF.